This passage covers 8 T cell receptor beta chains from one sample sequenced in a study of T cell responses to AZD1222 COVID-19 vaccine. Using immunoSEQ multiplex PCR, the repertoire was profiled, and TCRdb retains in-frame clones only, with some absent. The sample has about 110,000 clones, approximately 86% seen once; the top ten hold 3.5% to 4.5%. The material was peripheral blood, obtained on day 0 of AZD1222 vaccination. Receptor source: an adult in good health.

The gene calls are TRBV7-8 and TRBJ1-2; 10 bases agree with TRBD1. Germline CDR1 reads SGHVS; CDR2 reads FQNEAQ. The ends lost 6 bases at V and 8 bases at J; junction bases unmatched: 6. This CDR3 has 13 residues. CDR3 nucleotide sequence: TGTGCCAGCAGTCCGGACAGGGGGTTCGGCTACACCTTC. Its translation is CASSPDRGFGYTF.

The chain uses TRBV7-8 and TRBJ1-1, with D unresolved. The CDR3 spans 12 residues. V lost 4 bases and J 1 base, leaving 4 bases between the germline ends. Germline CDR1 and CDR2: SGHVS and FQNEAQ. DNA of the CDR3: TGTGCCAGCAGCTGGGAGAACACTGAAGCTTTCTTT. Protein product: CASSWENTEAFF.

This chain links TRBV5-6 with TRBJ2-7; no definite D call. The germline gives CDR1 SGHDT, CDR2 YYEEEE. The ends were cut back, 3 bases at V and 4 bases at J, with 11 bases in the middle. The CDR3 covers 13 residues. The CDR3 protein is CASSSDPLYEQYF. For the CDR3, the DNA is TGTGCCAGCAGCTCCGACCCTCTGTACGAGCAGTACTTC.

J is TRBJ1-4 and V is TRBV27; a weak D match, TRBD1 (5 bases). The germline CDR1 and CDR2 sequences are MNHEY and SMNVEV (reference sequence). The CDR3 runs to 17 residues. The ends were cut back, 4 bases at V and 6 bases at J, with 21 bases in the middle. The CDR3 is CASSSPLQGGEDEKLFF. CDR3 sequence (DNA): TGTGCCAGCAGTTCCCCCCTCCAGGGAGGTGAAGATGAAAAACTGTTTTTT.

This clone was counted a single time. The DNA is omitted, as the CDR3 cannot be located on it reliably, and the CDR3 follows TCRdb's listing. The chain employs TRBV21-1 and TRBJ1-5; no DNA check was done on the table's D call, TRBD1. TRBV21-1 is a known pseudogene. The CDR3 region is 15 residues in length, termini included. The CDR3 sequence is CPQQYPCRVNQPQHF.

V usage is TRBV28 and J usage is TRBJ2-2, with TRBD1 matching 8 bases. The junction had 12 bases not matched to a gene; V was cut back by 5 bases and J by 4 bases. In germline, CDR1 is MDHEN, CDR2 SYDVKM. This CDR3 is 17 amino acids long. The CDR3 reads CASSQTGAGLITGELFF. In DNA, the CDR3 is TGTGCCAGCAGTCAGACAGGGGCAGGGCTCATCACCGGGGAGCTGTTTTTT.

This chain connects TRBV7-9 to TRBJ1-6; D is uncertain. In germline, CDR1 is SEHNR, CDR2 FQNEAQ (reference sequence). Trimming cost V 2 bases and J 6 bases, with 11 bases left between them. The CDR3 has 15 amino acids. CDR3: CASSLQPPVNSPLHF. In DNA form, the CDR3 reads TGTGCCAGCAGCTTACAGCCCCCTGTTAATTCACCCCTCCACTTT.

The rearrangement links TRBV20-1 to TRBJ1-1; no firm D call. V was shortened by 7 bases and J by 6 bases, with 12 bases between the two germline ends. Germline-derived CDR1 and CDR2 are DFQATT and SNEGSKA (reference sequence). This CDR3 has 11 amino acids. In DNA form, the CDR3 reads TGCAGTGGCACCCTTCGGGCTGAAGCTTTCTTT. Its protein product is CSGTLRAEAFF.